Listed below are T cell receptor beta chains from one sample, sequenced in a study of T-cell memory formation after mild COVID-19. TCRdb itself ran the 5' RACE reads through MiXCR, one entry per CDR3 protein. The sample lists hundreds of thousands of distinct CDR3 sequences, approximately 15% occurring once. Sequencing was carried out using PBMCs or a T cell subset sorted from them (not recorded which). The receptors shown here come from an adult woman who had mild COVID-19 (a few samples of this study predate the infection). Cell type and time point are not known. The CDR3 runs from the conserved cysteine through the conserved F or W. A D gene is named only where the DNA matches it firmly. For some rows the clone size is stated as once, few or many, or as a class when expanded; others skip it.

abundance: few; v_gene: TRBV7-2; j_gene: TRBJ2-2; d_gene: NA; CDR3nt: TGTGCCAGCAGCTTTAAAAGCTCCGGGGAGCTGTTTTTT; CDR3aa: CASSFKSSGELFF
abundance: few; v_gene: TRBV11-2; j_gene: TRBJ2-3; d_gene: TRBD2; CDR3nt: TGTGCCAGCAGCCAAACTAGCGGGGGGGATACGCAGTATTTT; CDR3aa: CASSQTSGGDTQYF
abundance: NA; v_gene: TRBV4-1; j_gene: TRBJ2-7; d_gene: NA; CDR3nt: TGCGCCAGCAGCCAAGAGGAGTCCGCGGGGTACGAGCAGTACTTC; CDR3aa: CASSQEESAGYEQYF
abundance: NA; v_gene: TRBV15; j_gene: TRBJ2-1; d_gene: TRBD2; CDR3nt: TGTGCCACCCGTACTAGCGGGAGGGCCAAAGTGAAGAATGAGCAGTTCTTC; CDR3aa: CATRTSGRAKVKNEQFF
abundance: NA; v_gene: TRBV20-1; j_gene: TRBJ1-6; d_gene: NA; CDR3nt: TGCAGTGCCACTACCGGGCCCCTGAATTCACCCCTCCACTTT; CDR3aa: CSATTGPLNSPLHF
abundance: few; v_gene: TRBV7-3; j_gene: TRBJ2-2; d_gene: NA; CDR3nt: TGTGCCAGCAGCTTAGATCAGGCCGGGGAGCTGTTTTTT; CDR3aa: CASSLDQAGELFF
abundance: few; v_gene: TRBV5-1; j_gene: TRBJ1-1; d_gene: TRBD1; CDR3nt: TGCGCCAGCAGCTTGGATGGGGGACAGTGGACTGAAGCTTTCTTT; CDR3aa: CASSLDGGQWTEAFF
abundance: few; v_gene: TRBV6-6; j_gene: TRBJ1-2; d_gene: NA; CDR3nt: TGTGCCAGCAGCCAAGATGGCTACACCTTC; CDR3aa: CASSQDGYTF
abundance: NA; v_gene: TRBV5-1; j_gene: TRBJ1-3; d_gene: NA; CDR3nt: TGCGCCAGCAGCTTGAACGTGGGTCCGGGAAACACCATATATTTT; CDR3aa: CASSLNVGPGNTIYF
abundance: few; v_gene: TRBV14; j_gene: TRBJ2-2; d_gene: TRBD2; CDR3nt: TGTGCCAGCAGCCAGAGAAGACTAGCGGGCATCACCGGGGAGCTGTTTTTT; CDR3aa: CASSQRRLAGITGELFF
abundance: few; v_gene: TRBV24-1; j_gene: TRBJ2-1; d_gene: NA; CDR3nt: TGTGCCACCAGCGCCCAACAGGCACCCTCCTACAATGAGCAGTTCTTC; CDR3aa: CATSAQQAPSYNEQFF
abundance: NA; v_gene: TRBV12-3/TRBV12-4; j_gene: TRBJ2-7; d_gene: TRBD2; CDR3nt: TGTGCCAGCAGTCCTAGGGTTACACTAGCGGGGTTCTACGAGCAGTACTTC; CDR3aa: CASSPRVTLAGFYEQYF
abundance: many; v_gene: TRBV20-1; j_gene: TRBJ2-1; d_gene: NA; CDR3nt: TGCAGTGCGAGGACGGATTCCTACAATGAGCAGTTCTTC; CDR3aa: CSARTDSYNEQFF
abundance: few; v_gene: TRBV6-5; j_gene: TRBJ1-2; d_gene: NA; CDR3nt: TGTGCCAGCAGTACACGTATACTCGGGACGACTGCCAGGGTATTGTACACCTTC; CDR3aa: CASSTRILGTTARVLYTF
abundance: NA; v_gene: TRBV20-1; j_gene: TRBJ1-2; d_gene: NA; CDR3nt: TGCAGTGCCTCCTCAGAGTTCTATGGCTACACCTTC; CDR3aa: CSASSEFYGYTF
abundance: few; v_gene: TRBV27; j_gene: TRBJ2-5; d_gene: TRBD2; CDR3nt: TGTGCCAGCAGTTTAGTAGCGGGAGAAGAGACCCAGTACTTC; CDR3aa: CASSLVAGEETQYF
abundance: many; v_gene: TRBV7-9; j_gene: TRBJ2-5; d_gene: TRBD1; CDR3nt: TGTGCCAGCACCCCCGAGGGGGACAGCATCCAAGAGACCCAGTACTTC; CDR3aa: CASTPEGDSIQETQYF
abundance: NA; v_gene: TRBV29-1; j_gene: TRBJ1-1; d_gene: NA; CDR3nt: TGCAGCGCCTCGGTGGGGGAGAACACTGAAGCTTTCTTT; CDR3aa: CSASVGENTEAFF
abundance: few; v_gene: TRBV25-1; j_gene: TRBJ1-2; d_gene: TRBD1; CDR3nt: TGTGCCAGCAGTGCCCTTGGGACAGGGGCCCCCTCTACCTATGGCTACACCTTC; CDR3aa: CASSALGTGAPSTYGYTF
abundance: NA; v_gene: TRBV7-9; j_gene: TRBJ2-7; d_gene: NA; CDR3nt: TGTGCCAGCAGCGACGGACAGGGACTATACGAGCAGTACTTC; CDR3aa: CASSDGQGLYEQYF
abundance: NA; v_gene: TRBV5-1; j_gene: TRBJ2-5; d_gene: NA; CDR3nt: TGCGCCAGCAGCCACCGGCACGGACCCGGGGAGACCCAGTACTTC; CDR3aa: CASSHRHGPGETQYF
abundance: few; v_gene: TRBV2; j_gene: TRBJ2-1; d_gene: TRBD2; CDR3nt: TGTGCCAGCAGTGTCCTAGCGGGATTATCCTACAATGAGCAGTTCTTC; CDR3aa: CASSVLAGLSYNEQFF
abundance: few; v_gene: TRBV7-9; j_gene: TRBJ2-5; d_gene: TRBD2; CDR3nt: TGTGCCAGCAGCTTACTACTAGCGGCGATTCCTGAGACCCAGTACTTC; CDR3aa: CASSLLLAAIPETQYF
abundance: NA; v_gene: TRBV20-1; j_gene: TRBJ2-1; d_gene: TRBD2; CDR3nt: TGCAGTGCTCCAACTAGCGGTTCGTACAATGAGCAGTTCTTC; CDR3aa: CSAPTSGSYNEQFF